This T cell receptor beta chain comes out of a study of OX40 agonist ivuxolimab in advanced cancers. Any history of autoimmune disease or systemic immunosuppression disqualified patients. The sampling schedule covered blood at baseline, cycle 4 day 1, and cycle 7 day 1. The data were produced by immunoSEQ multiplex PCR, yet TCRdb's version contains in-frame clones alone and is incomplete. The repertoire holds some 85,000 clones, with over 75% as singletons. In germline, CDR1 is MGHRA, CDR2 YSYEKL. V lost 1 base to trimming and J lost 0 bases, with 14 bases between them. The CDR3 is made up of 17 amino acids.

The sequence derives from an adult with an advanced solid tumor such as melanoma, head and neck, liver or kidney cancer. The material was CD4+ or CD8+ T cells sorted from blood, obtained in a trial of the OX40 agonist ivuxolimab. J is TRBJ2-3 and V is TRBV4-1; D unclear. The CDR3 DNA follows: TGCGCCAGCAGCCAAGGGGTGTCGGTCCCTAGCACAGATACGCAGTATTTT. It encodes CASSQGVSVPSTDTQYF.